Following are 10 T cell receptor beta chains from one sample sequenced in a study of tumor-infiltrating lymphocytes in oesophageal squamous cell carcinoma. One entry per CDR3 protein, called by TCRdb with MiXCR from the PCR reads. The sample lists about 19,000 distinct CDR3 sequences; roughly two fifths were seen once. Specimen: normal esophageal tissue next to the tumor. These receptors all come from a male donor with esophageal squamous cell carcinoma.

This clonotype has at least ten counts. The V call is TRBV5-8, the J call TRBJ1-2; D unresolved. Trimming pared 0 bases from V and 4 bases from J, leaving 10 bases between. Germline-derived CDR1 and CDR2 are SGHTS and YDEGEE. The CDR3 length is 14 residues. In nucleotides, the CDR3 is TGTGCCAGCAGCTTGGGGGCCGAAGCCTATGGCTACACCTTC. Protein: CASSLGAEAYGYTF.

The table lists this clonotype with many counts. This chain uses TRBV4-2 with TRBJ1-5; 9 positions agree with TRBD1. The CDR3 runs to 17 residues. V shed 3 bases and J 5 bases; nucleotides not matched to a gene: 11. Germline lookup yields CDR1 LGHNA and CDR2 YNFKEQ. CDR3 nucleotide sequence: TGTGCCAGCAGCCAGCTAACCGGGACAGGGCTTTATCAGCCCCAGCATTTT. Translation gives CASSQLTGTGLYQPQHF.

Only a few counts were recorded for this clonotype. The J gene is TRBJ2-2, the V gene TRBV7-4; D is undetermined. Looked up from germline, CDR1 is SGHVT and CDR2 is SQSDAQ. V lost 2 bases to trimming and J lost 4 bases, with 8 bases between them. CDR3 length equals 14 residues. CDR3 in amino acids: CASSLHTVTGELFF. The CDR3 nucleotides are TGTGCCAGCAGCTTACACACTGTCACCGGGGAGCTGTTTTTT.

This clonotype was seen repeatedly, ten times or more. This rearrangement joins TRBV18 to TRBJ2-1; 8 bases are shared with TRBD1. This CDR3 is built from 16 residues. The V and J ends lost 4 bases and 0 bases, in that order; junction bases with no gene match: 5. Germline V gene data show CDR1 as KGHSH and CDR2 as LQKENI. The CDR3 region is CASSQTGVSSYNEQFF. The CDR3 DNA reads as TGTGCCAGCTCACAGACAGGGGTGAGCTCCTACAATGAGCAGTTCTTC.

The DNA for the CDR3 is TGTGCCAGTAGTATTGGGTCAGCGAACACTGAAGCTTTCTTT. It codes for CASSIGSANTEAFF. This chain uses TRBV19 with TRBJ1-1; D gene ambiguous. The V and J ends lost 3 bases and 1 base respectively, with 9 bases between them. The length of the CDR3 is 14 residues. CDR1 and CDR2 from the germline V gene are LNHDA and SQIVND (reference sequence).

The chain is built from TRBV6-1 and TRBJ2-7; TRBD1 agrees at 7 bases. The germline gives CDR1 MNHNS, CDR2 SASEGT. J lost 0 bases, V lost 7 bases, and 6 bases had no gene match. The CDR3 sequence is 14 residues long. Here the CDR3 DNA reads TGTGCCAGCAACGGGCCAGGGGGCTCCTACGAGCAGTACTTC. Translating gives CASNGPGGSYEQYF.

This clonotype is labeled medium-sized (0.01 to 0.1%). V and J are TRBV7-6 and TRBJ2-6; TRBD2 agrees at 10 bases. J gave up 4 bases and V 4 bases, and 10 bases lay outside the gene matches. The CDR3 totals 18 residues. Germline assignment: CDR1 SGHVS and CDR2 FNYEAQ. CDR3 coding DNA: TGTGCCAGCAGCTCACTACTAGCGGGATCCTTCGGGGCCAACGTCCTGACTTTC. This encodes CASSSLLAGSFGANVLTF. Full variable domain (rest looked up from reference TRBV7-6 and TRBJ2-6): GAGVSQSPRYKVTKRGQDVALRCDPISGHVSLYWYRQALGQGPEFLTYFNYEAQQDKSGLPNDRFSAERPEGSISTLTIQRTEQRDSAMYRCASSSLLAGSFGANVLTFGAGSRLTVL.

The gene calls are TRBV11-2 and TRBJ2-1, with TRBD2 matching over 10 bases. Matching the DNA end better, TRBJ2-7 makes the J call doubtful. In germline, CDR1 is SGHAT, CDR2 FQNNGV. The length of the CDR3 is 17 residues. The CDR3 DNA sequence: TGTGCCAGCAGCTTAGTAGGACTAGCGGATCTACCCTACGAGCAGTACTTC. This translates into CASSLVGLADLPYEQYF.

DNA for the CDR3: TGCGCCAGCAGCTTAGGATCGGCCCAAGGGGAGACCCAGTACTTC. This gives the protein CASSLGSAQGETQYF. V and J are TRBV5-1 and TRBJ2-5; D is undetermined. In germline, CDR1 is SGHRS, CDR2 YFSETQ. CDR3 length equals 15 residues. V lost 2 bases and J lost 5, with 16 bases in between. Full variable domain (outside the CDR3, taken from reference TRBV5-1 and TRBJ2-5): KAGVTQTPRYLIKTRGQQVTLSCSPISGHRSVSWYQQTPGQGLQFLFEYFSETQRNKGNFPGRFSGRQFSNSRSEMNVSTLELGDSALYLCASSLGSAQGETQYFGPGTRLLVL.

This clonotype is a singleton in its sample. A read error may account for a junction end that differs from germline. CDR3 coding DNA: TGTGCCAGCAGTGAATCCGTATGGGCAGGGGCAACCTACGAGCAGTACTTT. This encodes CASSESVWAGATYEQYF. This chain links TRBV25-1 with TRBJ1-6; possibly TRBD1 for D (6 bases). Germline assignment: CDR1 MGHDK and CDR2 SYGVNS. The CDR3 has 17 residues.